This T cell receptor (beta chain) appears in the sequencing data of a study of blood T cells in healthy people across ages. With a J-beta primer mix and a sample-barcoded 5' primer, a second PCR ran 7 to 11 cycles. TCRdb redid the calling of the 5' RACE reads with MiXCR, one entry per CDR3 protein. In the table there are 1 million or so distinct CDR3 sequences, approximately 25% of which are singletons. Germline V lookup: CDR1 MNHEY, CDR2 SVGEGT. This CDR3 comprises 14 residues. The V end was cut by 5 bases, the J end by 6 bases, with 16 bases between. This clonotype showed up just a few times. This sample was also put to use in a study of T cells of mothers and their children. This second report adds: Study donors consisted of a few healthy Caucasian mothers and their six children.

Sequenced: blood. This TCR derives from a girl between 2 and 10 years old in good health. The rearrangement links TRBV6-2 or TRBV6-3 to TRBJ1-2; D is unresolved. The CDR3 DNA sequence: TGTGCCAGCAGTGCCTCGGACGGGCCCCATGGCTACACCTTC. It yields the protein CASSASDGPHGYTF.